The clone carrying this T cell receptor (beta chain) was observed a single time. What it binds is unknown. CD45RO-negative, CCR7-positively selected cells formed the naive CD8 fraction, excluding terminally differentiated effector memory CD45RA+ cells. Germline V CDR1 and CDR2: MNHEY, SMNVEV (reference sequence). The CDR3 runs to 18 residues. V lost 6 bases to trimming and J lost 4 bases; unmatched junction nucleotides: 13. Only in-frame clones appear in the TCRdb table, and some are missing; sequencing was by immunoSEQ multiplex PCR. The data show over 2,000,000 clones, 85% to 95% seen once. This specimen comes from a study of shared clonotypes between healthy human individuals. General study findings and limits: When compared with the clonotypes that were shared by all four sorted-subset donors, the non-shared clonotypes turned out to have lower generation probabilities.

This clonotype was sampled from a man aged 18 to 30 in good health. Some clones in this sample may be carry-over from other donors' samples. The sequencing input was naive CD8+ T cells from PBMCs. This chain links TRBV27 with TRBJ2-2, with 11 nucleotides matching TRBD2. In DNA form, the CDR3 reads TGTGCCAGCAGCCATCTATTTCGTAGCGGGAGGGCCACCGGGGAGCTGTTTTTT. As protein: CASSHLFRSGRATGELFF.